These T cell receptor beta chains were read from a single sample in a study of CD8 T cells in Susac syndrome. TCRdb processed the immunoSEQ multiplex PCR reads anew with MiXCR; each CDR3 protein has one entry. Counted here are about 60,000 distinct CDR3 sequences, approximately 96% occurring once; the ten biggest clones make up 0.55% to 0.7%. Sequencing used CD8+ T cells from PBMCs. The receptors originated from a human donor with multiple sclerosis. Both conserved end residues are part of each CDR3. The D gene is left open where the match is weak. Size is stated for part of the rows, as once, few or many counts, or as a class when the clone is expanded.

d_call	j_call	v_call	clone_size	cdr3_nt	cdr3_aa
TRBD2	TRBJ2-7	TRBV4-1	NA	TGCGCCAGCAGCCACGGACTAGCGTACGAGCAGTACTTC	CASSHGLAYEQYF
TRBD2	TRBJ2-3	TRBV3-1	NA	TGTGCCAGCAGCCAAGATGATCGGTCCGGGGGGGCCCCTTCGGATACGCAGTATTTT	CASSQDDRSGGAPSDTQYF
NA	TRBJ1-1	TRBV30	NA	TGTGCCTGGAATTGGGGGCTAGGGGACACTGAAGCTTTCTTT	CAWNWGLGDTEAFF
NA	TRBJ2-1	TRBV4-1	NA	TGCGCCAGCACCCACACGAGGGACTCGCAGGTCTATGAGCAGTTCTTC	CASTHTRDSQVYEQFF
NA	TRBJ2-7	TRBV2	NA	TGTGCCAGCAGTGATGGGGTAGGGGATTCCTACGAGCAGTACTTC	CASSDGVGDSYEQYF
NA	TRBJ2-2	TRBV20-1	NA	TGCAGTGCCGCCCGACAGGACCCGAACACCGGGGAGCTGTTTTTT	CSAARQDPNTGELFF
TRBD1	TRBJ1-2	TRBV19	NA	TGTGCCAGTAGTATAGATACCGGGACAGGGGACGGCTACACCTTC	CASSIDTGTGDGYTF
TRBD2	TRBJ2-3	TRBV7-9	NA	TGTGCCAGCCATCTCGGGACTAGCGACTTAGATACGCAGTATTTT	CASHLGTSDLDTQYF
TRBD1	TRBJ2-7	TRBV24-1	NA	TGTGCCACCAGTGCCCCGGGACAGGGTGACTACGAGCAGTACTTC	CATSAPGQGDYEQYF
NA	TRBJ2-2	TRBV15	NA	TGTGCCACCAGCATAGGGGTTCTCGGGGAGCTGTTTTTT	CATSIGVLGELFF
NA	TRBJ2-7	TRBV23-1	NA	TGCGCCAGCAGTCAATCGGGGGGGAAGGGGGCCTACGAGCAGTACTTC	CASSQSGGKGAYEQYF
NA	TRBJ2-2	TRBV4-1	NA	TGCGCCGGCCGGGACGGAAACACCGGGGAGCTGTTTTTT	CAGRDGNTGELFF
NA	TRBJ1-3	TRBV20-1	NA	TGCAGTGCTAGAGAAACAGCCTCTGGAAACACCATATATTTT	CSARETASGNTIYF
TRBD2	TRBJ2-7	TRBV9	NA	TGTGCCAGCAGCGTGACTAGCGGATTCTCCTACGAGCAGTACTTC	CASSVTSGFSYEQYF
NA	TRBJ1-4	TRBV29-1	NA	TGCAGCGTTACAACTAATGAAAAACTGTTTTTT	CSVTTNEKLFF
TRBD1	TRBJ1-1	TRBV28	once	TGTGCCAGCAGTCCGATTCAGACAGGGGACACTGAAGCTTTCTTT	CASSPIQTGDTEAFF
NA	TRBJ2-5	TRBV15	NA	TGTGCCACCAGTACTACAGGGAATCAAGAGACCCAGTACTTC	CATSTTGNQETQYF
TRBD1	TRBJ1-1	TRBV13	NA	TGTGCCAGCAGCCACCTGACAGGGCGTGGAGCTTTCTTT	CASSHLTGRGAFF
TRBD1	TRBJ2-1	TRBV15	once	TGTGCCACCAGCAGCCCCGGGACAGGGATAAATGAGCAGTTCTTC	CATSSPGTGINEQFF
TRBD1	TRBJ1-4	TRBV15	NA	TGTGCCACCAGCAGGACAGGGCTTAATGAAAAACTGTTTTTT	CATSRTGLNEKLFF
TRBD2	TRBJ2-5	TRBV20-1	NA	TGCAGTGCGAGGACTAGCGGGGGCGAAGAGACCCAGTACTTC	CSARTSGGEETQYF
NA	TRBJ2-7	TRBV13	NA	TGTGCCAGCAGCCCTCCGGGACGGAACTACGAGCAGTACTTC	CASSPPGRNYEQYF